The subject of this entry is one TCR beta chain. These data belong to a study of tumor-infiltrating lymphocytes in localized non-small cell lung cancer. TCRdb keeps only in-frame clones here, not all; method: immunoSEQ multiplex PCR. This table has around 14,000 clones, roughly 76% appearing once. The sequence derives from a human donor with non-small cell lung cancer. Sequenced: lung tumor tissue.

The CDR3 DNA reads TGTGCCAGCAGTTTATGGGGGGGATTTAGCTCCTACAATGAGCAGTTCTTC. Its protein product is CASSLWGGFSSYNEQFF. This sequence joins TRBV27 and TRBJ2-1, with TRBD2 matching 7 bases. Per germline, CDR1 MNHEY and CDR2 SMNVEV (reference sequence). This CDR3 comprises 17 residues. V was pared by 1 base and J by 0 bases, with 6 bases of the junction left unmatched.